This T cell receptor (beta chain) was sequenced in a study of cytomegalovirus exposure and HLA in healthy donors. The study ran its PCR with 60 Vbeta and 13 Jbeta primers. Assay used: immunoSEQ multiplex PCR; TCRdb lists only in-frame clones, some missing. The sample includes about 93,000 clones, around three quarters of them seen just once. Study-wide findings and caveats: TCR beta V- and J-gene trimming, according to a later analysis, was linked to a missense DCLRE1C variant. Among immune exposure information, only CMV serostatus was available. The study reported that TCR beta sequences accurately predicted HLA-A and HLA-B alleles in most subjects. The study listed some 160 cytomegalovirus-associated TCR beta chains.

This clone has a single count. Its target is unknown. After removal of 6 bases from V and 7 bases from J, the junction contained 16 bases not matched to a gene. This CDR3 region has 16 residues. Germline-derived CDR1 and CDR2 are MDHEN and SYDVKM. The sequenced sample consisted of PBMCs. The clonotype was recovered from a man younger than 40 in good health and CMV-seronegative. The rearrangement uses TRBV28 and TRBJ1-1, with TRBD1 matching over 8 bases. The CDR3 protein is CASSSYSDRERGEAFF. For the CDR3, the DNA is TGTGCCAGCAGCTCCTACTCGGACAGGGAACGAGGTGAAGCTTTCTTT.